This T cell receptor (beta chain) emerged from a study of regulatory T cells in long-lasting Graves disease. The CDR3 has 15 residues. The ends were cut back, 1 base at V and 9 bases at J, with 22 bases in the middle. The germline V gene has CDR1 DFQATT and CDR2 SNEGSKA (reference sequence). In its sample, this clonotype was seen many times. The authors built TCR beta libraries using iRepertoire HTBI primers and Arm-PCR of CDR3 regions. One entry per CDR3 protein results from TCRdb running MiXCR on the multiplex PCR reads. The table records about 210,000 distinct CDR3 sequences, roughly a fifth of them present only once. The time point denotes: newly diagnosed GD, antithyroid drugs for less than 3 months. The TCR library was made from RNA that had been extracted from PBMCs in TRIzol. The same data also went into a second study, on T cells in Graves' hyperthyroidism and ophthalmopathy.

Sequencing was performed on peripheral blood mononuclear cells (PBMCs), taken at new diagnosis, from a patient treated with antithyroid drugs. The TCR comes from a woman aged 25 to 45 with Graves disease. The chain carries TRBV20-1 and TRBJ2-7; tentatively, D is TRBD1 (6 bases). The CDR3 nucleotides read TGCAGTGCTAGAGGTAGATCAGGGGCGTTCGACGGGCAGTACTTC. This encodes CSARGRSGAFDGQYF.